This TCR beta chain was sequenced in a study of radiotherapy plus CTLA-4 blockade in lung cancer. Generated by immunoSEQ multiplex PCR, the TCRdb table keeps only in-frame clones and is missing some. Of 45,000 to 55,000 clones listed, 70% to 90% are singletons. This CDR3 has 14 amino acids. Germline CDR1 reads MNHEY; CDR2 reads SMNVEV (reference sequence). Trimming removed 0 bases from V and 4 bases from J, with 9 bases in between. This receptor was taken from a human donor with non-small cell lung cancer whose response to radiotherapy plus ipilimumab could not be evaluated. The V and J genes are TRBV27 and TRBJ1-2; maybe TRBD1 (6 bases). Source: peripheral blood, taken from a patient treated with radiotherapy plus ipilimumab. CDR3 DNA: TGTGCCAGCAGTTTATCTTGGACAGCCTATGGCTACACCTTC. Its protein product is CASSLSWTAYGYTF.